Listed below are T cell receptor beta chains from one sample, sequenced in a study of shared clonotypes between healthy human individuals. The data were produced by immunoSEQ multiplex PCR, yet TCRdb's version contains in-frame clones alone and is incomplete. The sample contains around 1,900,000 clones, 90% to 95% of which appear only once. The sample taken for sequencing was naive CD8+ T cells from PBMCs. The receptor source for this set is a man younger than 35 in good health. Some clones in this sample may be carry-over from other donors' samples. The CDR3 runs from the conserved cysteine through the conserved F or W. A D gene is named only where the DNA matches it firmly. Clone size appears in some rows only: once, few, many, or a class for an expanded clone.

abundance	v_gene	d_gene	j_gene	CDR3aa	CDR3nt
.	TRBV19	.	TRBJ2-7	CASSIFARSYEQYF	TGTGCCAGTAGTATTTTCGCCCGGTCCTACGAGCAGTACTTC
.	TRBV7-9	.	TRBJ1-2	CASSLRTQGNGYTF	TGTGCCAGCAGCCTGCGAACCCAGGGGAATGGCTACACCTTC
once	TRBV2	TRBD2	TRBJ2-7	CAIAERASGFYEQYF	TGTGCCATCGCCGAGAGGGCTAGCGGGTTCTACGAGCAGTACTTC
.	TRBV28	.	TRBJ1-1	CASSPPLTGSTEAFF	TGTGCCAGCAGTCCCCCCCTGACGGGGTCCACTGAAGCTTTCTTT
once	TRBV27	.	TRBJ2-1	CASSLPISGNNEQFF	TGTGCCAGCAGTTTACCGATTAGCGGAAACAATGAGCAGTTCTTC
.	TRBV5-3	.	TRBJ1-2	CARSSWTAEADNYGYTF	TGTGCCAGAAGCTCGTGGACAGCCGAAGCCGACAACTATGGCTACACCTTC
.	TRBV19	TRBD1	TRBJ1-1	CATQRHRGTEAFF	TGTGCCACCCAACGCCACAGGGGCACTGAAGCTTTCTTT
few	TRBV7-9	.	TRBJ1-2	CASSLDLGGYTF	TGTGCCAGCAGCTTAGATCTGGGTGGCTACACCTTC
.	TRBV5-6	.	TRBJ1-4	CASTTYGEKLFF	TGTGCCAGCACCACATATGGCGAAAAACTGTTTTTT
.	TRBV27	.	TRBJ1-1	CASSLGRGTNTEAFF	TGTGCCAGCAGTTTAGGGAGGGGCACGAACACTGAAGCTTTCTTT
.	TRBV7-9	TRBD2	TRBJ2-3	CASSPSGTSGPSTDTQYF	TGTGCCAGCAGCCCCTCCGGGACTAGCGGGCCCAGCACAGATACGCAGTATTTT
.	TRBV30	.	TRBJ1-2	CAWSVLGDYGYTF	TGTGCCTGGAGTGTTTTAGGGGACTATGGCTACACCTTC
.	TRBV4-2	.	TRBJ2-3	CASSQEKKTDTQYF	TGTGCCAGCAGCCAAGAGAAGAAAACAGATACGCAGTATTTT
.	TRBV28	TRBD1	TRBJ2-3	CASSLQGASTDTQYF	TGTGCCAGCAGTCTACAGGGGGCGAGCACAGATACGCAGTATTTT
once	TRBV11-2	.	TRBJ2-5	CASSLGRSGRLGGETQYF	TGTGCCAGCAGCTTGGGGAGGAGCGGCCGACTAGGGGGGGAGACCCAGTACTTC
.	TRBV12-5	TRBD1	TRBJ2-3	CASGIPGQGIDDTQYF	TGTGCTAGTGGTATACCGGGACAGGGTATTGATGATACGCAGTATTTT
.	TRBV28	.	TRBJ1-1	CASSPPGGLTEAFF	TGTGCCAGCAGCCCCCCCGGGGGGTTGACTGAAGCTTTCTTT
.	TRBV9	.	TRBJ2-7	CASSVVGNSYEQYF	TGTGCCAGCAGCGTAGTCGGAAACTCCTACGAGCAGTACTTC
.	TRBV28	.	TRBJ2-7	CASSLGFNLHEQYF	TGTGCCAGCAGTTTAGGGTTCAACTTGCACGAGCAGTACTTC
.	TRBV4-1	.	TRBJ1-1	CASSQDLEDTEAFF	TGCGCCAGCAGCCAAGATCTTGAAGACACTGAAGCTTTCTTT
.	TRBV7-9	TRBD1	TRBJ1-1	CASSLGTGVSSEAFF	TGTGCCAGCAGCCTAGGGACAGGGGTCTCTTCTGAAGCTTTCTTT
.	TRBV7-9	.	TRBJ2-1	CASSPGGTSNEQFF	TGTGCCAGCAGCCCCGGGGGCACCTCCAATGAGCAGTTCTTC
.	TRBV27	TRBD2	TRBJ2-1	CASSLGREGDEQFF	TGTGCCAGCAGTTTAGGGCGGGAGGGGGATGAGCAGTTCTTC
.	TRBV4-3	.	TRBJ1-3	CASSQGLLGDTIYF	TGCGCCAGCAGCCAAGGTTTATTAGGGGACACCATATATTTT
.	TRBV19	.	TRBJ2-7	CASSPSRTSISEQYF	TGTGCCAGTAGTCCCTCCAGGACAAGTATCTCCGAGCAGTACTTC
.	TRBV19	TRBD1	TRBJ1-1	CASNRDRNTEAFF	TGTGCCAGTAATCGGGACAGGAACACTGAAGCTTTCTTT
.	TRBV28	.	TRBJ2-4	CASSLGQPPLDIQYF	TGTGCCAGCAGTCTCGGACAGCCACCCTTGGACATTCAGTACTTC
.	TRBV9	TRBD1	TRBJ2-7	CASSVPDRASYEQYF	TGTGCCAGCAGCGTACCCGACAGGGCCTCCTACGAGCAGTACTTC
once	TRBV4-2	.	TRBJ1-4	CASSQEVQRAANEKLFF	TGTGCCAGCAGCCAAGAAGTTCAGCGGGCAGCTAATGAAAAACTGTTTTTT
.	TRBV2	TRBD1	TRBJ1-3	CASSEGLGTGSGNTIYF	TGTGCCAGCAGTGAAGGTTTAGGGACAGGCTCTGGAAACACCATATATTTT
.	TRBV9	TRBD1	TRBJ2-1	CASSSSYRDSSYNEQFF	TGTGCCAGCAGTTCCTCGTACCGGGACAGTTCCTACAATGAGCAGTTCTTC
.	TRBV10-1	.	TRBJ1-3	CASSAVPSGNTIYF	TGCGCCAGCAGTGCGGTACCCTCTGGAAACACCATATATTTT
.	TRBV11-2	.	TRBJ1-3	CASSLWGSGNTIYF	TGTGCCAGCAGCTTGTGGGGCTCTGGAAACACCATATATTTT
.	TRBV5-1	TRBD1	TRBJ2-7	CASSFPRTGLPDGQYF	TGCGCCAGCAGCTTCCCGCGGACAGGGCTCCCGGATGGCCAGTACTTC
.	TRBV18	.	TRBJ1-1	CASSLGRGSNTEAFF	TGTGCCAGCTCACTGGGTAGGGGCTCGAACACTGAAGCTTTCTTT
.	TRBV5-6	.	TRBJ1-2	CASSLVPGEYYGYTF	TGTGCCAGCAGCTTGGTTCCAGGGGAATACTATGGCTACACCTTC
.	TRBV5-8	.	TRBJ1-5	CASSPRGGKLFQPQHF	TGTGCCAGCAGCCCCCGAGGGGGGAAACTCTTTCAGCCCCAGCATTTT
.	TRBV5-6	.	TRBJ1-1	CASSSGLANTEAFF	TGTGCCAGCAGCTCGGGACTTGCGAACACTGAAGCTTTCTTT